The T cell receptor (beta chain) under discussion was sequenced for a study of a mutant IDH1 vaccine in newly diagnosed glioma. Overall study: Commencement of vaccination occurred 4-6 weeks following radiotherapy alone, or concurrently with temozolomide cycles. Findings of the study overall: Seemingly, pseudoprogression had no relation to changes in the top peripheral T cell clonotypes.

As for time point: week 35, safety follow-up. In every dose of vaccine, 300 ug of mutant IDH1 20-mer peptide was given alongside topical imiquimod. Patients were given eight vaccinations, scheduled in weeks 1, 3, 5, 7, 11, 15, 19 and 23. Produced via immunoSEQ multiplex PCR; TCRdb's table is partial and in-frame only. The table records under 35,000 clones, roughly 76% of them present only once. This clone was seen only once. The antigen is not known. Material: PBMCs, obtained from a glioma patient whose treatment included an IDH1 peptide vaccine. The clonotype comes from a man aged 50-60 years with glioma.

This chain's CDR3 is CASCVYSGNTIYF. In DNA, the CDR3 is TGTGCCAGCTGTGTATACTCTGGAAACACCATATATTTT. J is TRBJ1-3 and V is TRBV6-1, with D hard to call. This CDR3 contains 13 residues. V lost 8 bases to trimming and J lost 0 bases, with 8 bases between them. Looked up from germline, CDR1 is MNHNS and CDR2 is SASEGT.